This TCR beta chain was sequenced for a study of T-cell memory formation after mild COVID-19. Study-level results: Among clones peaking at day 37 in the second wave, SARS-CoV-2 specificity remained unconfirmed.

A remark on this clonotype: Its antigen remains unknown.

Germline assignment: CDR1 KGHDR and CDR2 SFDVKD. Trimming took 7 bases from V and 0 from J; bases not matched to a gene: 5. This CDR3 spans 15 amino acids. TCRdb processed the 5' RACE reads anew with MiXCR; each CDR3 protein has one entry. The sample yields over 70,000 distinct CDR3 sequences, over 13% seen once. The sequencing sample was made of PBMCs or a T cell subset sorted from them (not recorded which). The chain employs TRBV24-1 and TRBJ2-1, with 7 bases matching TRBD2. The sequence was collected from a man aged 18 to 29 who had mild COVID-19 (a few samples of this study predate the infection). Cell type and time point are not known. Here the CDR3 reads CATRDRGGSYNEQFF. CDR3 nucleotide sequence: TGTGCCACCAGGGATCGCGGGGGCTCCTACAATGAGCAGTTCTTC.